The text below deals with one TCR beta chain. The CDR3 runs 18 residues. The V and J ends lost 1 base and 5 bases respectively, with 23 bases between them. From germline, CDR1 is LNHDA and CDR2 SQIVND (reference sequence). The data were obtained in a study of blood T cell repertoires in COVID-19. For the study at large: Both acute and convalescent COVID-19 samples were obtained from the United States, Italy and Spain. The analysed material was cDNA or gDNA that came from T cells, B-cell-depleted T cells, or PBMCs.

Under the authors' procedure: Reference gene primer amplification gave estimated nucleated cell counts. The table came from immunoSEQ multiplex PCR; TCRdb's copy has only in-frame clones and leaves some out. Clone size and V and J calls were adopted from that table, with D and trimming inferred from the DNA. Of 11,000 or so clones listed, around three quarters were seen once; the top ten hold 6.1%. The chain recombines TRBV19 with TRBJ1-1; tentative D call: TRBD1 (6 bases). This receptor was identified in a man in his sixties with COVID-19, enrolled during active disease. Sequenced: peripheral blood. The CDR3, as DNA: TGTGCCAGTAGTATAGCGATGGCCGCGTGGGGGCCGGGTACTGAAGCTTTCTTT. Translation gives CASSIAMAAWGPGTEAFF.